A selection of T cell receptor beta chains follows, all from one sample in a study of draining lymph node invasion in breast cancer. TCRdb ran MiXCR on the bulk RNA-seq reads and lists one entry per CDR3 protein. The table shows hundreds of distinct CDR3 sequences, with 20% occurring only once. The sample was sorted memory Tregs from the tumor. These receptors came from a female donor with luminal breast cancer. Both conserved end residues are trimmed from each CDR3. Fields, in order: J gene, D gene, V gene, CDR3 protein. The D gene is left open where the match is weak.

TRBJ1-2 TRBD1 TRBV9 ASSAYGTGGRGYT
TRBJ1-1 . TRBV5-8 ASSLGTHSTEAF
TRBJ2-6 . TRBV6-1 ASSERSYRAGANVLT
TRBJ1-6 . TRBV19 ASRSQGDNSPLH
TRBJ2-1 TRBD1 TRBV24-1 ATSDYRGRYNEQF
TRBJ2-5 . TRBV10-3 AISMGLGPQLQETQY
TRBJ2-7 TRBD1 TRBV5-1 ASSLGQGPEQY
TRBJ2-3 TRBD2 TRBV5-1 ASSFTPGTSGVTTQY
TRBJ1-5 . TRBV12-3/TRBV12-4 ASSLAGGNQPQH
TRBJ2-7 . TRBV7-2 ASLGPYEQY
TRBJ1-4 . TRBV6-1 ASSGATNEKLF
TRBJ2-6 . TRBV12-3/TRBV12-4 ASSLGLSGANVLT
TRBJ2-5 . TRBV5-6 ASSPLRAETQY
TRBJ2-5 TRBD2 TRBV24-1 ATSEPSGGNQETQY
TRBJ1-5 TRBD1 TRBV19 ASSTDRGWNQPQH
TRBJ1-2 . TRBV20-1 SANSREAYGYT
TRBJ1-5 . TRBV2 ASSEALRDQPQH
TRBJ2-7 TRBD2 TRBV3-1 ASSRKIGLAGAFYEQY
TRBJ2-7 TRBD2 TRBV9 ASSAQGLAGGYEQY
TRBJ1-2 TRBD1 TRBV5-1 ASSSGQGNNYGYT
TRBJ1-6 . TRBV12-3/TRBV12-4 ASSFLGSPLH
TRBJ2-4 . TRBV6-2/TRBV6-3 ASSYDRRDVLAKNIQY
TRBJ1-2 . TRBV6-2/TRBV6-3 ASSYGGYGYT
TRBJ2-4 TRBD1 TRBV27 ASSTGAGAKNIQY
TRBJ1-2 . TRBV15 ATSRDFGDYGYT
TRBJ2-1 . TRBV11-3 ASSFERTSYNEQF
TRBJ1-2 TRBD1 TRBV7-3 ASSQGQNYGYT
TRBJ2-2 TRBD2 TRBV28 ASSQGTRLAGPGELF
TRBJ2-1 TRBD2 TRBV7-2 ASSRPGGTLKNEQF